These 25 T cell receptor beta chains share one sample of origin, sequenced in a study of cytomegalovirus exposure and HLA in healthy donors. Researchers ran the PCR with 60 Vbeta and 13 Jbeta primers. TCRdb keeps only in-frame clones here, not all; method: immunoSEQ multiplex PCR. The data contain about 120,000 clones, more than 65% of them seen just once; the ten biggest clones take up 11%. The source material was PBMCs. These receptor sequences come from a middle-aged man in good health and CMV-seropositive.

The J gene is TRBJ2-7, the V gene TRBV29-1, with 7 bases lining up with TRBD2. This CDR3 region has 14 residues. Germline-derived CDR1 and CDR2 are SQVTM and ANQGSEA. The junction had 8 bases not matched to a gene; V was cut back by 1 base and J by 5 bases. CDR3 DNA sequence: TGCAGCGTTGAAGTGGGAGGGAGCTCGGACGAGCAGTACTTC. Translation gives CSVEVGGSSDEQYF.

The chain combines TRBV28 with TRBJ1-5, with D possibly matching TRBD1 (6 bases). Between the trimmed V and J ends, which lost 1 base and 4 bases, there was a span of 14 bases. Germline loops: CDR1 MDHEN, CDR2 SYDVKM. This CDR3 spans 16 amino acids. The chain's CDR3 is CASSLLLTQGNQPQHF. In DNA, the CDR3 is TGTGCCAGCAGTTTATTATTAACGCAGGGGAATCAGCCCCAGCATTTT.

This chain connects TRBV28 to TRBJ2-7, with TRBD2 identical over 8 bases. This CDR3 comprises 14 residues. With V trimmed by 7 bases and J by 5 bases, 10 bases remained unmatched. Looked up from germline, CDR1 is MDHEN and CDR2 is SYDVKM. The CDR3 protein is CASKSGGVDDEQYF. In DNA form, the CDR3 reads TGTGCCAGCAAATCCGGGGGGGTCGACGACGAGCAGTACTTC.

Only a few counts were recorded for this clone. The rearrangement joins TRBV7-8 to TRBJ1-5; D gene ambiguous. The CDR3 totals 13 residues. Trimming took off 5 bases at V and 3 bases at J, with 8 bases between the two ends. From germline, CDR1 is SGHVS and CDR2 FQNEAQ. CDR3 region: CASSLSTNQPQHF. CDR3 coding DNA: TGTGCCAGCAGCCTTAGTACCAATCAGCCCCAGCATTTT.

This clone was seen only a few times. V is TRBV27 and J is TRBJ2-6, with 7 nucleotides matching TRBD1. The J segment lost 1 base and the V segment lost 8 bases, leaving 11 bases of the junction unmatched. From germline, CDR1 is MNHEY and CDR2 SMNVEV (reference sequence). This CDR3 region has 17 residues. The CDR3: CASRPGTENSGANVLTF. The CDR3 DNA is TGTGCCAGCCGTCCCGGGACAGAGAATTCTGGGGCCAACGTCCTGACTTTC.

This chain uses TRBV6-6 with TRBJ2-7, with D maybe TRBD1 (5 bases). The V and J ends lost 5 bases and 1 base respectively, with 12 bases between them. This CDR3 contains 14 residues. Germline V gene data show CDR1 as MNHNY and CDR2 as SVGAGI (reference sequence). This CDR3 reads CASSLPQGSYEQYF. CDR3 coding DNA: TGTGCCAGCAGTCTCCCTCAGGGATCCTACGAGCAGTACTTC.

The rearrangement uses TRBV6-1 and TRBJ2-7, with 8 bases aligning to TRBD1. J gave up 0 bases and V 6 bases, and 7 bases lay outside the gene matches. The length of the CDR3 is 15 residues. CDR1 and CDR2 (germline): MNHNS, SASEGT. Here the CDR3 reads CASSTGGVDSYEQYF. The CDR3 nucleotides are TGTGCCAGCAGCACAGGGGGTGTTGACTCCTACGAGCAGTACTTC.

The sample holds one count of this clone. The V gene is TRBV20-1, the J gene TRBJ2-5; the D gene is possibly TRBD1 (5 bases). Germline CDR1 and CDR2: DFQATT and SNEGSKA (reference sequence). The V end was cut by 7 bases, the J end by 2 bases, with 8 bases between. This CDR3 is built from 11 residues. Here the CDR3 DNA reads TGCAGTGGAACAGGACAAGAGACCCAGTACTTC. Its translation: CSGTGQETQYF.

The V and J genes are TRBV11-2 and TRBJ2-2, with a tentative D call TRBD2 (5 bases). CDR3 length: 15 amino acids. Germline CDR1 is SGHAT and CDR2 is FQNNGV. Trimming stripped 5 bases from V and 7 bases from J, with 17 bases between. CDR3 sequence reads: CASSPRVGEIGELFF. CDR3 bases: TGTGCCAGCAGCCCGCGGGTTGGGGAAATCGGGGAGCTGTTTTTT. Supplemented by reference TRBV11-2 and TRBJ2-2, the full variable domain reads EAGVAQSPRYKIIEKRQSVAFWCNPISGHATLYWYQQILGQGPKLLIQFQNNGVVDDSQLPKDRFSAERLKGVDSTLKIQPAKLEDSAVYLCASSPRVGEIGELFFGEGSRLTVL.

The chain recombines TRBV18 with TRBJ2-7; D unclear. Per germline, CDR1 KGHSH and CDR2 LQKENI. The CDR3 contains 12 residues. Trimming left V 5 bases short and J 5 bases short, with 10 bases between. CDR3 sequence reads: CASSAGSHEQYF. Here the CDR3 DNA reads TGTGCCAGCTCAGCCGGTAGCCACGAGCAGTACTTC.

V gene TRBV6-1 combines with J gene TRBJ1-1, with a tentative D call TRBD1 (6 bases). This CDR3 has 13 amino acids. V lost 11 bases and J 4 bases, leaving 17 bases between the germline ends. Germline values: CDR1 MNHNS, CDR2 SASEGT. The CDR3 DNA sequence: TGTGCCGCGCAGGACAGTTACATCACTGAAGCTTTCTTT. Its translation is CAAQDSYITEAFF.

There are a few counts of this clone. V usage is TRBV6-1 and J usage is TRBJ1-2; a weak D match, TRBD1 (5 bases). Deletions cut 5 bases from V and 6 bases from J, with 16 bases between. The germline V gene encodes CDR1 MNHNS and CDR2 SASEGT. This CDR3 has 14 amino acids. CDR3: CASSLRSGLNGYTF. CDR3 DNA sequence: TGTGCCAGCAGTCTACGATCAGGGTTGAATGGCTACACCTTC.

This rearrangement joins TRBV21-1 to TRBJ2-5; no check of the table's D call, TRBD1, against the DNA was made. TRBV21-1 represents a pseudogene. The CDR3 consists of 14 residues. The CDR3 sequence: CASSKPNREETQYF. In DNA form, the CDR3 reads TGTGCCAGCAGCAAACCGAACAGGGAAGAGACCCAGTACTTC.

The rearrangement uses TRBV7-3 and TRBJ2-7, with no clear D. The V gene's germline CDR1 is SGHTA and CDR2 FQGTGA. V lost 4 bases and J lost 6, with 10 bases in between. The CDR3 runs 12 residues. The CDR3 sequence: CASSSGNGEQYF. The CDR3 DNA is TGTGCCAGCAGCTCCGGTAACGGCGAGCAGTACTTC.

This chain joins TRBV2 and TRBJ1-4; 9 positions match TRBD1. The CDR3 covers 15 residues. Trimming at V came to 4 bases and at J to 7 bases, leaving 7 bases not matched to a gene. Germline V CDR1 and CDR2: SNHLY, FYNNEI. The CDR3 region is CASSGGQGGGEKLFF. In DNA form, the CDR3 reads TGTGCCAGCAGTGGGGGACAGGGTGGCGGTGAAAAACTGTTTTTT. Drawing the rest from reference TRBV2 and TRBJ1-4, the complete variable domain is EPEVTQTPSHQVTQMGQEVILRCVPISNHLYFYWYRQILGQKVEFLVSFYNNEISEKSEIFDDQFSVERPDGSNFTLKIRSTKLEDSAMYFCASSGGQGGGEKLFFGSGTQLSVL.

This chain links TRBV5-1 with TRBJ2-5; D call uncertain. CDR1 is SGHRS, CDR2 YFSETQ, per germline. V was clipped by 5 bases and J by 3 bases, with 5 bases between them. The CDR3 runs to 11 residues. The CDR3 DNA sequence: TGCGCCAGCAGAGAGGAAGAGACCCAGTACTTC. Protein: CASREEETQYF.

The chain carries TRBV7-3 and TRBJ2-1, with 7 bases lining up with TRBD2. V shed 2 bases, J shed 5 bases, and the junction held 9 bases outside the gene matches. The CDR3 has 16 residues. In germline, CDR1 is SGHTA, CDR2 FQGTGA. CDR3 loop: CASSLRYPAGNNEQFF. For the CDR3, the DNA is TGTGCCAGCAGCTTACGCTACCCAGCGGGGAACAATGAGCAGTTCTTC. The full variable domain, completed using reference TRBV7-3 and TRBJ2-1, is GAGVSQTPSNKVTEKGKYVELRCDPISGHTALYWYRQSLGQGPEFLIYFQGTGAADDSGLPNDRFFAVRPEGSVSTLKIQRTERGDSAVYLCASSLRYPAGNNEQFFGPGTRLTVL.

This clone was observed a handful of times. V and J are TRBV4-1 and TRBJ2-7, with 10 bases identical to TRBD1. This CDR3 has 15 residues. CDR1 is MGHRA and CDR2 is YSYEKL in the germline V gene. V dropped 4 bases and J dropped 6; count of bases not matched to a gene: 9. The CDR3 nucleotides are TGCGCCAGCAGCCGCGGGACAGGGGCAGGTAGCGAGCAGTACTTC. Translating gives CASSRGTGAGSEQYF.

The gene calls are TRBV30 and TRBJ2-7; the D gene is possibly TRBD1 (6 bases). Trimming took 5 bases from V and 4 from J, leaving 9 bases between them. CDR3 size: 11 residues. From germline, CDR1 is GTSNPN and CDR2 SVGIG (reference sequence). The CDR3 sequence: CAWRGTYEQYF. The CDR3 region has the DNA TGTGCCTGGCGAGGGACATACGAGCAGTACTTC.

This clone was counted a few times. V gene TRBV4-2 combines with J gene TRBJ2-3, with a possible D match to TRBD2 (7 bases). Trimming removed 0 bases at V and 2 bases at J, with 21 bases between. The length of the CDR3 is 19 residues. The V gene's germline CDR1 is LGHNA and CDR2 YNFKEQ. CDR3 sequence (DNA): TGTGCCAGCAGCCAAGATGGGGGGGGCAGTGGGTCGGACACAGATACGCAGTATTTT. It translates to CASSQDGGGSGSDTDTQYF.

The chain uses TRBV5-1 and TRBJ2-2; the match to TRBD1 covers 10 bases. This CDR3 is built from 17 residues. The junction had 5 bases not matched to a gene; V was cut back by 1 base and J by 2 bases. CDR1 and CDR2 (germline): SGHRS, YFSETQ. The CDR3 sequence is CASSLYGTGENTGELFF. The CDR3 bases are TGCGCCAGCAGCTTGTATGGGACAGGGGAAAACACCGGGGAGCTGTTTTTT.

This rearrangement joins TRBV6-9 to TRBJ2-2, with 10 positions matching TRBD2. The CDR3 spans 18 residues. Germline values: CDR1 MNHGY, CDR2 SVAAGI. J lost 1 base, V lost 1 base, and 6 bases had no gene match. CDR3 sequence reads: CASSYYSGGNLNTGELFF. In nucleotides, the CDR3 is TGTGCCAGCAGTTATTATAGCGGGGGGAACTTGAACACCGGGGAGCTGTTTTTT.

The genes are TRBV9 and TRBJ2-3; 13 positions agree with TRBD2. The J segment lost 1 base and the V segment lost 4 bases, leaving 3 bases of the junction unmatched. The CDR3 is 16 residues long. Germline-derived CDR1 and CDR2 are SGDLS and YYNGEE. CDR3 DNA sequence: TGTGCCAGCAGCCCCGGGACTAGCGGGGGCACAGATACGCAGTATTTT. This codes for CASSPGTSGGTDTQYF.

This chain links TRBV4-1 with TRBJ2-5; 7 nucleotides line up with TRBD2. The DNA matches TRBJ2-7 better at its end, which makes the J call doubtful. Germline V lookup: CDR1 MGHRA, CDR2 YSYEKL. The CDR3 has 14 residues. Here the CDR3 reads CASSRPGGSYEQYF. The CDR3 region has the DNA TGCGCCAGCAGTCGGCCGGGAGGCTCCTACGAGCAGTACTTC.

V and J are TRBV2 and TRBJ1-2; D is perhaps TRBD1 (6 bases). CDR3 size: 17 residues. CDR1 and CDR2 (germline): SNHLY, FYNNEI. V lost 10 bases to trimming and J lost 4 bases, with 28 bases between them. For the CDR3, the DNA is TGTGCCACCCTCCCTGGGGAGGGGGTCCCCTCTGGCTATGGCTACACCTTC. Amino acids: CATLPGEGVPSGYGYTF.